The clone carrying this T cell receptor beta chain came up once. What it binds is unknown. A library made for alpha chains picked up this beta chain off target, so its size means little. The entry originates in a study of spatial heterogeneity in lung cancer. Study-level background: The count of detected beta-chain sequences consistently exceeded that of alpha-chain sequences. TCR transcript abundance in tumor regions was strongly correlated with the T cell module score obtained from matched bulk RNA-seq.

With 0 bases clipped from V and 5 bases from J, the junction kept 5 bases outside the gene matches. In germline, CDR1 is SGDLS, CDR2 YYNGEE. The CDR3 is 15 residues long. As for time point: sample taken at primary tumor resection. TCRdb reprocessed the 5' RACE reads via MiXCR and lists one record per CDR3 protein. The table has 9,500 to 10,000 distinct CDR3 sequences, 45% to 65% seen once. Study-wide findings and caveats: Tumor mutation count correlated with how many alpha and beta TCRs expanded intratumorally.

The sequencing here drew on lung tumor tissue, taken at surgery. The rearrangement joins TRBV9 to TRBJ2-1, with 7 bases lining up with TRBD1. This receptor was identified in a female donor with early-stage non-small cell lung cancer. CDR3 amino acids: CASSVDLTGHNEQFF. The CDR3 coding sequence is TGTGCCAGCAGCGTAGATTTGACAGGGCACAATGAGCAGTTCTTC. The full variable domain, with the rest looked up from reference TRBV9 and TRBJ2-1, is DSGVTQTPKHLITATGQRVTLRCSPRSGDLSVYWYQQSLDQGLQFLIQYYNGEERAKGNILERFSAQQFPDLHSELNLSSLELGDSALYFCASSVDLTGHNEQFFGPGTRLTVL.